Below are 23 T cell receptor beta chains sequenced from a single sample in a study of T cells after yellow fever vaccination. One entry per CDR3 protein, called by TCRdb with MiXCR from the 5' RACE reads. The sample records about 550,000 distinct CDR3 sequences, 19% being singletons. The specimen comprised PBMCs, sampled 15 days after the yellow fever booster vaccination. The receptors were gathered from a man aged 25-45 years who received the YFV17D yellow fever vaccine.

A few counts support this clonotype. The chain has TRBV20-1 and TRBJ1-3; 7 bases agree with TRBD1. The CDR3 runs 15 residues. Germline V CDR1 and CDR2: DFQATT, SNEGSKA (reference sequence). The ends lost 3 bases at V and 7 bases at J; junction bases unmatched: 12. The CDR3 coding sequence is TGCAGTGCTAGCCCGGCCGACAGGGTCGTGAACACCATATATTTT. This sequence encodes CSASPADRVVNTIYF.

The rearrangement joins TRBV18 to TRBJ1-5; perhaps TRBD1 as D (5 bases). The length of the CDR3 is 13 residues. CDR1 KGHSH and CDR2 LQKENI come from the germline V gene. The ends were cut back, 3 bases at V and 7 bases at J, with 10 bases in the middle. The CDR3 nucleotides read TGTGCCAGCTCACCGACAGACCGACAGCCCCAGCATTTT. Translated, it gives CASSPTDRQPQHF. The full variable domain, with the rest looked up from reference TRBV18 and TRBJ1-5, is NAGVMQNPRHLVRRRGQEARLRCSPMKGHSHVYWYRQLPEEGLKFMVYLQKENIIDESGMPKERFSAEFPKEGPSILRIQQVVRGDSAAYFCASSPTDRQPQHFGDGTRLSIL.

The J gene is TRBJ2-3, the V gene TRBV18; TRBD2 might be the D (6 bases). The germline gives CDR1 KGHSH, CDR2 LQKENI. Trimming took off 0 bases at V and 4 bases at J, with 8 bases between the two ends. This CDR3 comprises 14 residues. In nucleotides, the CDR3 is TGTGCCAGCTCACCACCTGCGGGGCCAGATACGCAGTATTTT. Its translation: CASSPPAGPDTQYF.

This clonotype is a singleton in its sample. This sequence joins TRBV6-2 or TRBV6-3 and TRBJ2-2, with D uncertain. The germline V and J ends were trimmed by 6 bases and 3 bases, with 14 bases remaining between them. The germline gives CDR1 MNHEY, CDR2 SVGEGT. CDR3 length: 15 amino acids. The CDR3 loop reads CASSPYTVHTGELFF. The CDR3 coding sequence is TGTGCCAGCAGCCCCTACACCGTTCACACCGGGGAGCTGTTTTTT.

This clonotype was counted a few times. The gene calls are TRBV9 and TRBJ1-1; weak D call: TRBD1 (6 bases). Germline V gene lookup returns CDR1 SGDLS and CDR2 YYNGEE. CDR3 length: 14 residues. V lost 2 bases, J lost 2 bases, and 10 bases lay in between. CDR3 in amino acids: CASSVVGTNTEAFF. The CDR3 nucleotides are TGTGCCAGCAGCGTTGTGGGGACAAACACTGAAGCTTTCTTT.

This clonotype was counted a few times. V and J are TRBV6-2 or TRBV6-3 and TRBJ2-7, with TRBD1 as a possible D gene (6 bases). Between the trimmed V and J ends, which lost 0 bases and 8 bases, there was a span of 17 bases. CDR3 length equals 15 residues. CDR1 and CDR2 from the germline V gene are MNHEY and SVGEGT. The CDR3 is CASSYSSRDRSQQYF. CDR3 nucleotide sequence: TGTGCCAGCAGTTACTCTAGCCGAGACAGGAGCCAGCAGTACTTC.

The chain has TRBV7-2 and TRBJ1-5; D gene uncertain. Trimming shortened V by 1 base and J by 9 bases, and 16 bases separated the two germline ends. Germline assignment: CDR1 SGHTA and CDR2 FQGNSA. The CDR3 contains 15 residues. CDR3 protein: CASSLVDNVFSPQHF. Written as DNA, the CDR3 is TGTGCCAGCAGCTTAGTCGACAACGTCTTTTCGCCCCAGCATTTT.

Only a few counts were recorded for this clonotype. The chain recombines TRBV10-3 with TRBJ2-5; TRBD2 matches at 8 bases. The CDR3 has 15 residues. With 3 bases clipped from V and 5 bases from J, the junction kept 8 bases outside the gene matches. The germline V gene encodes CDR1 ENHRY and CDR2 SYGVKD. CDR3 region: CAISDAGRATETQYF. CDR3 DNA sequence: TGTGCCATCAGTGACGCCGGGAGGGCGACGGAGACCCAGTACTTC.

The CDR3 loop is CASSLVGAGADTQYF. As DNA, the CDR3 is TGTGCCAGCAGCTTAGTGGGGGCCGGCGCAGATACGCAGTATTTT. The chain is built from TRBV11-2 and TRBJ2-3, with a weak D call TRBD1 (6 bases). Trimming removed 1 base from V and 4 bases from J, with 12 bases in between. The CDR3 is 15 amino acids. The V gene's germline CDR1 is SGHAT and CDR2 FQNNGV.

This clonotype showed up just a few times. V usage is TRBV24-1 and J usage is TRBJ2-7; the D is unclear. The CDR3 runs 12 residues. The germline V and J ends were trimmed by 4 bases and 2 bases, with 5 bases remaining between them. Germline V gene lookup returns CDR1 KGHDR and CDR2 SFDVKD. The CDR3 DNA sequence: TGTGCCACCAGTGACTCCACCTACGAGCAGTACTTC. Protein sequence: CATSDSTYEQYF.

The CDR3 is CASFWDFSEAFF. The CDR3, as DNA: TGTGCCAGCTTCTGGGATTTCAGTGAAGCTTTCTTT. V and J are TRBV21-1 and TRBJ1-1. TRBV21-1 is described as a pseudogene. The CDR3 runs to 12 residues.

This clonotype was seen more than once but under ten times. J is TRBJ2-5 and V is TRBV9, with D uncertain. Per the germline V gene, CDR1 is SGDLS and CDR2 is YYNGEE. Between the trimmed V and J ends, which lost 4 bases and 1 base, there was a span of 11 bases. The CDR3 consists of 14 residues. CDR3 sequence reads: CASSSQVTQETQYF. In DNA form, the CDR3 reads TGTGCCAGCAGCTCGCAGGTGACCCAAGAGACCCAGTACTTC. The whole variable domain, filled in from reference TRBV9 and TRBJ2-5, reads DSGVTQTPKHLITATGQRVTLRCSPRSGDLSVYWYQQSLDQGLQFLIQYYNGEERAKGNILERFSAQQFPDLHSELNLSSLELGDSALYFCASSSQVTQETQYFGPGTRLLVL.

The table lists this clonotype with a few counts. V is TRBV3-1 and J is TRBJ2-3; perhaps TRBD2 as D (6 bases). Germline-derived CDR1 and CDR2 are LGHDT and YNNKEL (reference sequence). This CDR3 is built from 15 residues. The germline V and J ends were trimmed by 5 bases and 6 bases, with 18 bases remaining between them. The CDR3 loop reads CASSFPGLAEDTQYF. The CDR3 DNA is TGTGCCAGCAGCTTCCCGGGACTCGCTGAGGATACGCAGTATTTT.

V is TRBV29-1 and J is TRBJ2-7; 9 nucleotides agree with TRBD1. The length of the CDR3 is 13 residues. Looked up from germline, CDR1 is SQVTM and CDR2 is ANQGSEA. V lost 6 bases, J lost 5 bases, and 8 bases stayed unmatched. CDR3 DNA sequence: TGCAGCGTCTCCGGACAGGGGATGGACGAGCAGTACTTC. Amino acids: CSVSGQGMDEQYF.

This clonotype turned up a few times. The V call is TRBV6-2 or TRBV6-3, the J call TRBJ2-2; 7 bases line up with TRBD2. Germline V lookup: CDR1 MNHEY, CDR2 SVGEGT. Trimming cost V 4 bases and J 4 bases; bases outside gene matches: 6. The CDR3 sequence is 15 residues long. CDR3 bases: TGTGCCAGCAGTTCTACGGGAGGACGCACCGGGGAGCTGTTTTTT. Encoded protein: CASSSTGGRTGELFF.

This clonotype has just a few counts. The CDR3 region is CASGGSPNTGELFF. CDR3 DNA sequence: TGTGCCAGCGGAGGTAGCCCGAACACCGGGGAGCTGTTTTTT. V usage is TRBV5-4 and J usage is TRBJ2-2, with D possibly TRBD2 on 5 matching bases. CDR1 and CDR2 from the germline V gene are SGHNT and YYREEE (reference sequence). The CDR3 has 14 amino acids. Trimming removed 7 bases at V and 0 bases at J, with 10 bases between.

This sequence joins TRBV3-1 and TRBJ2-7; D is uncertain. This CDR3 region has 13 residues. V was trimmed by 4 bases and J by 0 bases, leaving 7 bases between them. Germline CDR1 is LGHDT and CDR2 is YNNKEL (reference sequence). The CDR3 reads CASSRPSSYEQYF. CDR3 DNA sequence: TGTGCCAGCAGCCGTCCTTCCTCCTACGAGCAGTACTTC.

The rearrangement links TRBV12-3 or TRBV12-4 to TRBJ1-5, with D uncertain. The CDR3 length is 13 residues. The germline V and J ends were trimmed by 1 base and 6 bases, with 7 bases remaining between them. The CDR3 coding sequence is TGTGCCAGCAGTTTAGATGGAGCTCAGCCCCAGCATTTT. It yields the protein CASSLDGAQPQHF.

This clonotype was seen more than once but under ten times. The chain is built from TRBV6-1 and TRBJ2-3; either TRBD1 or TRBD2 may fit D (5 bases each). V was cut by 6 bases and J by 0 bases, with 13 bases left in between. The CDR3 totals 15 residues. Germline loops: CDR1 MNHNS, CDR2 SASEGT. In DNA, the CDR3 is TGTGCCAGCAGGGAACCCGGGGCTAGCACAGATACGCAGTATTTT. Translated: CASREPGASTDTQYF.

V is TRBV12-3 or TRBV12-4 and J is TRBJ2-1; D uncertain. V shed 5 bases and J shed 6 bases, with 11 bases lying between them. There are 13 residues in the CDR3. The CDR3 reads CASSRNWVNEQFF. CDR3 DNA: TGTGCCAGCAGTCGGAACTGGGTCAATGAGCAGTTCTTC.

The gene calls are TRBV29-1 and TRBJ2-5, with 9 bases that match TRBD2. Looked up from germline, CDR1 is SQVTM and CDR2 is ANQGSEA. This CDR3 is 13 amino acids long. V shed 8 bases, J shed 2 bases, and the junction held 6 bases outside the gene matches. CDR3: CSTSGRSQETQYF. The CDR3 coding sequence is TGCAGCACTAGCGGGCGGTCGCAAGAGACCCAGTACTTC.

This chain's CDR3 is CASSLPLADVYEQYF. The CDR3, as DNA: TGTGCCAGCAGCTTACCACTAGCGGACGTGTACGAGCAGTACTTC. The chain combines TRBV7-9 with TRBJ2-7; TRBD2 matches at 8 bases. V lost 2 bases, J lost 4 bases, and 7 bases stayed unmatched. The CDR3 is 15 amino acids. From germline, CDR1 is SEHNR and CDR2 FQNEAQ (reference sequence).

This clonotype was counted between two and nine times. The chain links TRBV7-2 to TRBJ1-1; weak D call: TRBD1 (6 bases). The CDR3 covers 15 residues. Germline V gene data show CDR1 as SGHTA and CDR2 as FQGNSA. The V end lost 3 bases, the J end lost 4 bases, and 15 bases lay between the germline ends. Here the CDR3 DNA reads TGTGCCAGCAGCTTTGCACAGGGCGTTCGCACTGAAGCTTTCTTT. Its translation is CASSFAQGVRTEAFF.